The 15 T cell receptor beta chains listed next were all sequenced from one sample in a study of blood T cell repertoires in COVID-19. Only in-frame clones appear in the TCRdb table, and some are missing; sequencing was by immunoSEQ multiplex PCR. The sample records just over 150,000 clones, approximately 84% being singletons. Specimen: peripheral blood. The source of these receptors is a woman at least 80 years old with acute or convalescent COVID-19.

Turning to this clone: The same CDR3 is also encoded by other DNA sequences in this sample. The rearrangement links TRBV2 to TRBJ1-2, with D unresolved. Trimming pared 3 bases from V and 1 base from J, leaving 6 bases between. Germline V lookup: CDR1 SNHLY, CDR2 FYNNEI. The CDR3 is made up of 13 amino acids. The chain's CDR3 is CASSETGNYGYTF. The CDR3 DNA sequence: TGTGCCAGCAGTGAGACGGGTAACTATGGCTACACCTTC.

The chain's CDR3 is CASSQATGVYGYTF. CDR3 bases: TGCGCCAGCAGCCAGGCTACAGGAGTCTATGGCTACACCTTC. The J gene is TRBJ1-2, the V gene TRBV4-1, with D possibly being TRBD1 (5 bases). CDR1 is MGHRA and CDR2 is YSYEKL in the germline V gene. This CDR3 comprises 14 residues. V lost 3 bases to trimming and J lost 4 bases, with 12 bases between them.

V usage is TRBV10-3 and J usage is TRBJ2-1; no clear D. This CDR3 is 12 amino acids long. V shed 8 bases and J shed 10 bases, with 15 bases lying between them. CDR1 and CDR2 from the germline V gene are ENHRY and SYGVKD. Here the CDR3 reads CAIAVGEREQFF. The CDR3 bases are TGTGCCATCGCGGTCGGAGAGAGAGAGCAGTTCTTC.

The chain links TRBV5-1 to TRBJ1-2, with 10 nucleotides matching TRBD1. This CDR3 spans 14 amino acids. Germline trimming cut 6 bases from V and 5 bases from J; bases unmatched to any gene: 7. Per germline, CDR1 SGHRS and CDR2 YFSETQ. The CDR3 here is CASTLPGQGYGYTF. The CDR3 coding sequence is TGCGCCAGCACATTACCGGGACAGGGGTATGGCTACACCTTC.

This chain connects TRBV5-1 to TRBJ2-7; weak D call: TRBD1 (5 bases). CDR1 SGHRS and CDR2 YFSETQ come from the germline V gene. V lost 1 base, J lost 2 bases, and 10 bases lay in between. The CDR3 contains 14 residues. The CDR3 DNA follows: TGCGCCAGCAGCTTGCAGGGAACGCCCTACGAGCAGTACTTC. Protein: CASSLQGTPYEQYF. Drawing the rest from reference TRBV5-1 and TRBJ2-7, the complete variable domain is KAGVTQTPRYLIKTRGQQVTLSCSPISGHRSVSWYQQTPGQGLQFLFEYFSETQRNKGNFPGRFSGRQFSNSRSEMNVSTLELGDSALYLCASSLQGTPYEQYFGPGTRLTVT.

This clone was seen only once. The chain has TRBV6-6 and TRBJ2-3; TRBD1 agrees at 9 bases. Trimming cost V 10 bases and J 5 bases; bases outside gene matches: 10. The CDR3 totals 14 residues. The V gene's germline CDR1 is MNHNY and CDR2 SVGAGI (reference sequence). The CDR3 loop is CATKRDRERDTQYF. The DNA of the CDR3 is TGTGCCACCAAGAGGGACAGGGAACGAGATACGCAGTATTTT.

The rearrangement links TRBV5-1 to TRBJ2-1; D is undetermined. V was shortened by 4 bases and J by 3 bases, with 14 bases between the two germline ends. The CDR3 spans 15 residues. Germline CDR1 reads SGHRS; CDR2 reads YFSETQ. The CDR3 DNA is TGCGCCAGCAGCGTTGTGTCCTCCGGCTACAATGAGCAGTTCTTC. Residues: CASSVVSSGYNEQFF.

The V and J genes are TRBV29-1 and TRBJ1-6, with TRBD1 as a possible D gene (5 bases). Germline values: CDR1 SQVTM, CDR2 ANQGSEA. There are 13 residues in the CDR3. V was pared by 5 bases and J by 6 bases, with 11 bases between. The CDR3 reads CSVSAGGNSPLHF. The CDR3 region has the DNA TGCAGCGTTTCCGCCGGGGGTAATTCACCCCTCCACTTT.

V is TRBV7-9 and J is TRBJ2-2; a possible D gene is TRBD2 (5 bases). Germline CDR1 SEHNR, CDR2 FQNEAQ (reference sequence). There are 15 residues in the CDR3. V shed 5 bases and J shed 0 bases, with 10 bases lying between them. Written as DNA, the CDR3 is TGTGCCAGCAGCCCGCGGGTGGCGAACACCGGGGAGCTGTTTTTT. This codes for CASSPRVANTGELFF. Filled out from reference TRBV7-9 and TRBJ2-2, the complete variable domain reads DTGVSQNPRHKITKRGQNVTFRCDPISEHNRLYWYRQTLGQGPEFLTYFQNEAQLEKSRLLSDRFSAERPKGSFSTLEIQRTEQGDSAMYLCASSPRVANTGELFFGEGSRLTVL.

This rearrangement joins TRBV11-3 to TRBJ2-1; D may be TRBD2 (5 bases). CDR1 is SGHNT, CDR2 YENEEA, per germline. V lost 8 bases and J 4 bases, leaving 12 bases between the germline ends. CDR3 length equals 13 residues. The CDR3 protein is CASGRSGYNEQFF. DNA of the CDR3: TGTGCCAGCGGACGCTCGGGGTACAATGAGCAGTTCTTC.

V usage is TRBV7-8 and J usage is TRBJ1-1; TRBD1 agrees at 11 bases. J gave up 4 bases and V 1 base, and 5 bases lay outside the gene matches. The germline CDR1 and CDR2 sequences are SGHVS and FQNEAQ. CDR3 length equals 16 residues. The DNA for the CDR3 is TGTGCCAGCAGCTTAGATCGGGGACAGGGGGGCACTGAAGCTTTCTTT. Translated: CASSLDRGQGGTEAFF.

The chain uses TRBV20-1 and TRBJ1-2; D is unclear. The germline V gene has CDR1 DFQATT and CDR2 SNEGSKA (reference sequence). V lost 8 bases and J lost 6, with 13 bases in between. The CDR3 sequence is 11 residues long. CDR3 in DNA: TGCAGTACTTCTCAGAGGGATGGCTACACCTTC. The encoded protein is CSTSQRDGYTF.

The rearrangement joins TRBV4-2 to TRBJ1-1; TRBD1 is a possible D gene (5 bases). The V gene's germline CDR1 is LGHNA and CDR2 YNFKEQ. This CDR3 has 13 residues. Trimming pared 0 bases from V and 7 bases from J, leaving 9 bases between. DNA for the CDR3: TGTGCCAGCAGCCAAGACAGGGAGGGTGAAGCTTTCTTT. Translation: CASSQDREGEAFF.

The CDR3 nucleotides are TGTGCCAGCACTCGGGAGGGCCGCAACGAGCAGTACTTC. Translation gives CASTREGRNEQYF. The chain has TRBV2 and TRBJ2-7, with TRBD2 matching 8 bases. Germline lookup yields CDR1 SNHLY and CDR2 FYNNEI. The V gene end was trimmed by 7 bases and the J gene end by 5 bases; junction bases not matched to a gene: 7. The CDR3 extends over 13 amino acids.

The genes are TRBV7-2 and TRBJ2-1; 9 bases agree with TRBD2. CDR3 size: 16 residues. J lost 1 base, V lost 6 bases, and 7 bases had no gene match. The germline V gene encodes CDR1 SGHTA and CDR2 FQGNSA. The CDR3 spells CASRNSGGLSYNEQFF. The CDR3 DNA follows: TGTGCCAGCAGGAATAGCGGGGGCCTATCCTACAATGAGCAGTTCTTC.